This T cell receptor beta chain was found in a study of T cells after yellow fever vaccination. MiXCR, applied by TCRdb to the 5' RACE reads, yields one record per CDR3 protein. The sample lists about 510,000 distinct CDR3 sequences, around a fifth occurring once. The CDR3 extends over 16 amino acids. Germline loops: CDR1 DFQATT, CDR2 SNEGSKA (reference sequence). V lost 2 bases and J 0 bases, leaving 15 bases between the germline ends. The TCR comes from a man aged 18 to 29 who received the YFV17D yellow fever vaccine. The material sequenced was PBMCs, taken approximately 22 days after the first yellow fever vaccination. The chain has TRBV20-1 and TRBJ2-3, with D possibly being TRBD1 (6 bases). The CDR3 region is CSARSYRVESTDTQYF. The CDR3 bases are TGCAGTGCTAGATCCTACAGGGTTGAGAGCACAGATACGCAGTATTTT.